This T cell receptor beta chain was sequenced in a study of T cell responses to AZD1222 COVID-19 vaccine. General study results and limits: Repertoire sampling occurred only after the peak T cell response.

Method: immunoSEQ multiplex PCR; TCRdb's copy keeps in-frame clones and lacks some. This table has around 87,000 clones, about nine tenths appearing once. This clone was found once. What it binds is not known. V gave up 1 base and J gave up 6 bases, with 18 bases separating them. CDR1 SEHNR and CDR2 FQNEAQ come from the germline V gene (reference sequence). This CDR3 region has 17 residues. The sequencing here drew on peripheral blood, taken on day 0 of AZD1222 vaccination. The clonotype comes from an adult in good health. The chain is built from TRBV7-9 and TRBJ1-4; D is undetermined. The CDR3: CASSLEIRRHWDEKLFF. As DNA, the CDR3 is TGTGCCAGCAGCTTAGAAATCCGGCGCCATTGGGATGAAAAACTGTTTTTT.